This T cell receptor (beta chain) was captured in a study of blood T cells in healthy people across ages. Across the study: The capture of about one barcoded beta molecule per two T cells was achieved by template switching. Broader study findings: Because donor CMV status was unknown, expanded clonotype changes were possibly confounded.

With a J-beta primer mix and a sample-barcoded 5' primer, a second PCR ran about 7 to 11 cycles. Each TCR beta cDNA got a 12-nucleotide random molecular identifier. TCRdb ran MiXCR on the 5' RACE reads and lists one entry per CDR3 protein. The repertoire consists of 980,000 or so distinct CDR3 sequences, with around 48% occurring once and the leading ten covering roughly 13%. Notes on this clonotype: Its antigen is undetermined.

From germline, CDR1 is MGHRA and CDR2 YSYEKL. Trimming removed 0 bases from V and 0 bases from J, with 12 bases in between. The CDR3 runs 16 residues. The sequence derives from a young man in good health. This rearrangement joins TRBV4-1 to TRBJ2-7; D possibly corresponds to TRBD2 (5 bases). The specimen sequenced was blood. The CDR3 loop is CASSQDGSANSYEQYF. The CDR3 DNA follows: TGCGCCAGCAGCCAAGATGGGAGCGCCAACTCCTACGAGCAGTACTTC.